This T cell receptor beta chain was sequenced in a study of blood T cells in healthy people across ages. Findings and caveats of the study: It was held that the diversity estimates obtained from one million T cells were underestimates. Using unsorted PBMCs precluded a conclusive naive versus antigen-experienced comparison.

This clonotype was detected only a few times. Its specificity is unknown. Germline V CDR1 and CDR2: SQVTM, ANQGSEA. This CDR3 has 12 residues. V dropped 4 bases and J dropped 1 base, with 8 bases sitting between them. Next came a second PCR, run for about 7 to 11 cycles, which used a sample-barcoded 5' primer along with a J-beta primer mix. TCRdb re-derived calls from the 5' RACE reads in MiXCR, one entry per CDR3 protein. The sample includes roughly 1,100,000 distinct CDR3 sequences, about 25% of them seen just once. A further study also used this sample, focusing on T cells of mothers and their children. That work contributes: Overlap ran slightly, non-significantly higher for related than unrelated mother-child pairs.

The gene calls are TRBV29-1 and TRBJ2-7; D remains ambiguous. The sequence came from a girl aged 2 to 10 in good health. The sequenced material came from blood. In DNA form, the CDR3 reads TGCAGCGTTGCTTGGCCTTCCTACGAGCAGTACTTC. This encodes CSVAWPSYEQYF.